This T cell receptor (beta chain) was observed in a study of blood T cell repertoires in COVID-19. Study overall: Italy, Spain and the United States were the sources of the convalescent and acute COVID-19 samples.

The Seattle patients, enrolled during active infection, were followed longitudinally. The germline V and J ends were trimmed by 8 bases and 5 bases, with 22 bases remaining between them. Germline V gene sequence: CDR1 LNHNV, CDR2 YYDKDF (reference sequence). The CDR3 length is 15 residues. Original processing notes: Reference gene primer amplification in the assay estimated nucleated cell counts. Data came from immunoSEQ multiplex PCR; TCRdb stores just in-frame clones and leaves some out. Clone size and the V and J calls come from that table; the DNA yielded D and trimming. Of about 210,000 clones in the sample, around 86% were seen once.

The TCR was taken from a woman aged 70-85 years with COVID-19, enrolled during active disease. The sample consisted of peripheral blood. This chain links TRBV15 with TRBJ2-7, with a tentative D call TRBD2 (6 bases). CDR3 nucleotide sequence: TGTGCCACCCAACCCGCTAGCGCCGGAGTCCACGAGCAGTACTTC. Translating gives CATQPASAGVHEQYF.